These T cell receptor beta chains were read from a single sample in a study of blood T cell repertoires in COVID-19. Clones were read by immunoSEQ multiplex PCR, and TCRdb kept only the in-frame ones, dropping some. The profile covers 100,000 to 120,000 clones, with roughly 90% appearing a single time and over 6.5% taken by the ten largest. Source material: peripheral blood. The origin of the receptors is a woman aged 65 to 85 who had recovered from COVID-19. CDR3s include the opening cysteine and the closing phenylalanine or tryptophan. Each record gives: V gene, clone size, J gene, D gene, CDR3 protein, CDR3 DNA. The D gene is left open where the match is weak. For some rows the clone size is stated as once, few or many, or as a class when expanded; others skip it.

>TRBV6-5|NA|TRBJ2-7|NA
CASSYLSPRARDEQYF
TGTGCCAGCAGTTACTTGTCCCCCAGGGCCCGTGACGAGCAGTACTTC
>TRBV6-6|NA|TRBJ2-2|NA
CASSYWLGELFF
TGTGCCAGCAGTTACTGGCTCGGGGAGCTGTTTTTT
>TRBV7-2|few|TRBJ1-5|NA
CASSLVGAAQPQHF
TGTGCCAGCAGCTTAGTGGGGGCCGCACAGCCCCAGCATTTT
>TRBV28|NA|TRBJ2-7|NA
CASSFFLGKNEQYF
TGTGCCAGCAGTTTTTTCCTCGGGAAGAACGAGCAGTACTTC
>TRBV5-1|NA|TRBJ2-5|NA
CASRGRPAYQETQYF
TGCGCCAGCAGGGGCCGACCGGCCTACCAAGAGACCCAGTACTTC
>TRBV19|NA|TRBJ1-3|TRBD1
CASSSDRSGNTIYF
TGTGCCAGTAGTTCGGACAGGAGTGGAAACACCATATATTTT
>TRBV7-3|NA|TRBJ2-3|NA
CASSRGRADTQYF
TGTGCCAGCAGCAGGGGCCGGGCAGATACGCAGTATTTT
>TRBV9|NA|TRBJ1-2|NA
CASSLVGRTRDGYTF
TGTGCCAGCAGCCTTGTAGGGAGGACGCGGGACGGCTACACCTTC
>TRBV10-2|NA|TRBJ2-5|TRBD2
CASSGLAGDKTQYF
TGCGCCAGCAGTGGGCTAGCGGGGGATAAGACCCAGTACTTC
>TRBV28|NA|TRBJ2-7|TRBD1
CASSLRGTVSYEQYF
TGTGCCAGCAGTTTAAGGGGGACAGTCTCCTACGAGCAGTACTTC
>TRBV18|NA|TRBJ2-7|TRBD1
CASSPQRQGYEQYF
TGTGCCAGCTCACCACAACGACAGGGCTACGAGCAGTACTTC
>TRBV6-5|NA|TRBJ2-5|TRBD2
CASTMAGVGQETQYF
TGTGCCAGCACGATGGCGGGAGTAGGTCAAGAGACCCAGTACTTC
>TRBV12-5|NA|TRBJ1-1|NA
CASAKEGETEAFF
TGTGCTAGTGCTAAGGAGGGTGAGACTGAAGCTTTCTTT
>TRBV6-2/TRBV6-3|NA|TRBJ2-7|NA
CASRPLTGSSYEQYF
TGTGCCAGCAGACCTCTGACAGGCAGCTCCTACGAGCAGTACTTC
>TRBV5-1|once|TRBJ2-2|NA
CASRRDSNTGELFF
TGCGCCAGCAGGCGGGACTCAAACACCGGGGAGCTGTTTTTT
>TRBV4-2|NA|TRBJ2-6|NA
CASSQAWGEPGANVLTF
TGTGCCAGCAGCCAAGCCTGGGGGGAACCTGGGGCCAACGTCCTGACTTTC
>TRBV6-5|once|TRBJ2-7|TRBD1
CASRLTGPSYEQYF
TGTGCCAGCAGACTGACAGGGCCATCGTACGAGCAGTACTTC
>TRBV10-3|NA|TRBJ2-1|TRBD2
CAISALGTSGFNEQFF
TGTGCCATCAGTGCACTGGGGACTAGCGGCTTCAATGAGCAGTTCTTC
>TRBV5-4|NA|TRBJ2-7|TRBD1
CASSLGRGQGAEYEQYF
TGTGCCAGCAGCTTGGGTCGGGGACAGGGGGCGGAGTACGAGCAGTACTTC
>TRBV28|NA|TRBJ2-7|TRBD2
CASSFLSLASGSEQYF
TGTGCCAGCAGTTTCTTGTCTCTCGCTAGCGGGAGCGAGCAGTACTTC
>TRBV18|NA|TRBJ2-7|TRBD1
CASSYFFPGQGADEQYF
TGTGCCAGCTCATATTTTTTCCCGGGACAGGGGGCTGATGAGCAGTACTTC
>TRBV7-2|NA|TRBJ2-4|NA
CASSLGRENIQYF
TGTGCCAGCAGCTTAGGGAGGGAAAACATTCAGTACTTC
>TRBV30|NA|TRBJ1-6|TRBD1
CAWNPGQGSSYNSPLHF
TGTGCCTGGAATCCGGGACAGGGAAGCTCCTATAATTCACCCCTCCACTTT
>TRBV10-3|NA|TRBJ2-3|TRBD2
CAISESIFTGTSTTDTQYF
TGTGCCATCAGTGAGTCAATATTTACCGGGACTAGCACGACAGATACGCAGTATTTT
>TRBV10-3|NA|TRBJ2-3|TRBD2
CAISGISGGRTDTQYF
TGTGCCATCAGTGGAATCTCGGGGGGGCGTACAGATACGCAGTATTTT
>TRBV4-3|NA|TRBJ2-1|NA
CASSLGGGTYEQFF
TGCGCCAGCAGTTTGGGGGGGGGCACCTATGAGCAGTTCTTC
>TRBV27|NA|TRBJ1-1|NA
CASSSDKNTEAFF
TGTGCCAGCAGCTCGGACAAGAACACTGAAGCTTTCTTT
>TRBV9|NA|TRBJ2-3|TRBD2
CASSDRDYSTDTQYF
TGTGCCAGCAGCGACCGGGACTACAGCACAGATACGCAGTATTTT
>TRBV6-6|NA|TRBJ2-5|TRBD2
CASQGASGGETQYF
TGTGCCAGCCAGGGTGCTAGCGGGGGGGAGACCCAGTACTTC
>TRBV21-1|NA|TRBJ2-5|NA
CASLWAAWETQYF
TGTGCCAGCCTCTGGGCCGCGTGGGAGACCCAGTACTTC
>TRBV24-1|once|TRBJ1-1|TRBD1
CAIRDSHVDTEAFF
TGTGCCATTAGGGACAGTCACGTAGACACTGAAGCTTTCTTT
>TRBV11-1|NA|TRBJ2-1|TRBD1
CASSLEQGAYNEQFF
TGTGCCAGCAGCTTAGAGCAGGGGGCCTACAATGAGCAGTTCTTC
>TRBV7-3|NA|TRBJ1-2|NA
CASSLEGRGYGYTF
TGTGCCAGCAGCTTAGAAGGGAGGGGCTATGGCTACACCTTC
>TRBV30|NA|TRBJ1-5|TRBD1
CAWGKGQGPHQPQHF
TGTGCCTGGGGCAAGGGACAGGGGCCCCATCAGCCCCAGCATTTT
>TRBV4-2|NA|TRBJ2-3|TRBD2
CASSFIRGADTQYF
TGTGCCAGCAGCTTCATCCGGGGGGCAGATACGCAGTATTTT
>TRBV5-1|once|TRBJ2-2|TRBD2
CASSLNPAGGPGELFF
TGCGCCAGCAGCTTGAACCCAGCGGGGGGGCCGGGGGAGCTGTTTTTT
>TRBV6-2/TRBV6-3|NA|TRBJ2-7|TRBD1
CASSYLGQGAEEQYF
TGTGCCAGCAGTTACCTAGGACAGGGGGCTGAAGAGCAGTACTTC
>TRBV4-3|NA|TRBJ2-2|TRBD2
CASSQVYPGLAGELFF
TGCGCCAGCAGCCAAGTCTACCCGGGACTAGCCGGGGAGCTGTTTTTT
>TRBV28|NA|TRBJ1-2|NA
CASSLGGAGYGYTF
TGTGCCAGCAGTTTGGGAGGGGCCGGCTATGGCTACACCTTC
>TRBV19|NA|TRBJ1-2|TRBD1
CASIANRGPNYGYTF
TGTGCCAGTATCGCCAACAGGGGCCCGAACTATGGCTACACCTTC
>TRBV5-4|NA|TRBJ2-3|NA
CASSSKTGANTDTQYF
TGTGCCAGCAGCTCTAAGACAGGTGCCAACACAGATACGCAGTATTTT
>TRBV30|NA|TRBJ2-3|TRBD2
CAWSVLATNTDTQYF
TGTGCCTGGAGTGTACTAGCGACAAACACAGATACGCAGTATTTT
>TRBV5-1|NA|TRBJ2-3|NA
CASSLEGAGGDTQYF
TGCGCCAGCAGCTTGGAGGGGGCGGGAGGAGATACGCAGTATTTT
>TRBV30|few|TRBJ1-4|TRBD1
CAWDRAEKLFF
TGTGCCTGGGACAGGGCTGAAAAACTGTTTTTT
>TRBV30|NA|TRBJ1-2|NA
CAGAPGNYGYTF
TGTGCCGGGGCCCCGGGAAACTATGGCTACACCTTC
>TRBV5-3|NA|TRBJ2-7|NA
CARSSWTASYEQYF
TGTGCCAGAAGCTCCTGGACAGCTTCCTACGAGCAGTACTTC
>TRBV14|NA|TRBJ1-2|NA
CASTSGAAYGYTF
TGTGCCAGCACCTCAGGGGCGGCCTATGGCTACACCTTC
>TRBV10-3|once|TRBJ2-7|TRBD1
CAISDRTGPSYEQYF
TGTGCCATCAGTGACCGGACAGGGCCTTCCTACGAGCAGTACTTC
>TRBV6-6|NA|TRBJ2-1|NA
CASSYSMGSSYNEQFF
TGTGCCAGCAGTTACTCCATGGGCAGCTCCTACAATGAGCAGTTCTTC
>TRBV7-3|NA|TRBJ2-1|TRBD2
CASSFSGHSGAYNEQFF
TGTGCCAGCAGCTTTAGCGGGCACTCGGGGGCCTACAATGAGCAGTTCTTC
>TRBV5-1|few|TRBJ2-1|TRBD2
CASSLTGTSGSSYNEQFF
TGCGCCAGCAGCTTGACTGGGACTAGCGGGAGCTCCTACAATGAGCAGTTCTTC
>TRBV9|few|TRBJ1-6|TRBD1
CASSVLQGDSPLHF
TGTGCCAGCAGCGTGCTTCAGGGGGATTCACCCCTCCACTTT
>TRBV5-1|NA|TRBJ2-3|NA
CASSPQGSPTDTQYF
TGCGCCAGCAGCCCCCAGGGGTCGCCCACAGATACGCAGTATTTT
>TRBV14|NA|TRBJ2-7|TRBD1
CASSPWTGIPYEQYF
TGTGCCAGCAGCCCCTGGACAGGGATCCCCTACGAGCAGTACTTC
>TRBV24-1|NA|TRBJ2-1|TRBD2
CATSDLEREDNEQFF
TGTGCCACCAGTGATTTGGAGCGGGAAGACAATGAGCAGTTCTTC
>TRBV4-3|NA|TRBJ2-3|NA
CASSQVWPSVRADTQYF
TGCGCCAGCAGCCAAGTTTGGCCCTCGGTTCGGGCAGATACGCAGTATTTT
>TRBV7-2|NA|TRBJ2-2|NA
CASSLVRAAGELFF
TGTGCCAGCAGCTTGGTTAGAGCGGCCGGGGAGCTGTTTTTT